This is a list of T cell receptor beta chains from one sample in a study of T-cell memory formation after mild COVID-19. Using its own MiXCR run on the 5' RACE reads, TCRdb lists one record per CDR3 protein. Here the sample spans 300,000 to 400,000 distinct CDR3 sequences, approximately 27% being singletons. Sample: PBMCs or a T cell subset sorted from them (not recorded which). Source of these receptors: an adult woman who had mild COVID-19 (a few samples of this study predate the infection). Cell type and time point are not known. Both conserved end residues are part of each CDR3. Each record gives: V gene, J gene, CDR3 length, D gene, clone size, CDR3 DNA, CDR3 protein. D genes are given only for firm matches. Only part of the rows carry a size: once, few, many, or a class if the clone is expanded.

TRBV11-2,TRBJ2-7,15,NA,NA,TGTGCCAGCAGCTTAGTAACAGGCGGACACTACGAGCAGTACTTC,CASSLVTGGHYEQYF
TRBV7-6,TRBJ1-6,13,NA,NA,TGTGCCAGCGGTTTGAAGTCGGATTCACCCCTCCACTTT,CASGLKSDSPLHF
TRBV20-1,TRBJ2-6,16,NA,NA,TGCAGTGCTTCGACAGCGGCGAGCTCTGGGGCCAACGTCCTGACTTTC,CSASTAASSGANVLTF
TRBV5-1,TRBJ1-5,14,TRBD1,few,TGCGCCAGCAGCTGGGGGACAGGGGATCAGCCCCAGCATTTT,CASSWGTGDQPQHF
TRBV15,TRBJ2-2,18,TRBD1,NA,TGTGCCACCAGCAGAGAAGTGAGACAGGGCCGTTACACCGGGGAGCTGTTTTTT,CATSREVRQGRYTGELFF
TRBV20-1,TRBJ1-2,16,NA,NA,TGCAGTGCAATACAGGGCTCCCGTGTCCTTAACTATGGCTACACCTTC,CSAIQGSRVLNYGYTF
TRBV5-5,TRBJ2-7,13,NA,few,TGTGCCAGCAGCTTCCGCCCTTGGGGCGAGCAGTACTTC,CASSFRPWGEQYF
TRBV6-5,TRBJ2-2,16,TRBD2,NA,TGTGCCAGCAGTTCTGGGACTAGCGGGAGAATCGGGGAGCTGTTTTTT,CASSSGTSGRIGELFF
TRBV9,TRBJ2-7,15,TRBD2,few,TGTGCCAGCAGCCCGAGCGGGACCTTCTCCTACGAGCAGTACTTC,CASSPSGTFSYEQYF
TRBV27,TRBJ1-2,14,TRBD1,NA,TGTGCCAGCAGCTGGACAGGGCAAGACTATGGCTACACCTTC,CASSWTGQDYGYTF
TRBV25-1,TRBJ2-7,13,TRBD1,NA,TGTGCCAGCCGAAGGACAGGCCCCTACGAGCAGTACTTC,CASRRTGPYEQYF
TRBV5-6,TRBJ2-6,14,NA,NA,TGTGCCAGCAGCGCAGGCTACGGGTACAACGTCCTGACTTTC,CASSAGYGYNVLTF
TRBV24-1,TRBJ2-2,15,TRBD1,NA,TGTGCCACCAGTGGCGCAGGGGGCAGGACCGGGGAGCTGTTTTTT,CATSGAGGRTGELFF
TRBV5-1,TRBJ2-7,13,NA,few,TGCGCCAGCAGCTTGGACCCCGGGGGCGAGCAGTACTTC,CASSLDPGGEQYF
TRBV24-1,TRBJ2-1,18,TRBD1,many,TGTGCCACCAGTGACCCCCAGGGGGATGGGGGCTCCTACAATGAGCAGTTCTTC,CATSDPQGDGGSYNEQFF
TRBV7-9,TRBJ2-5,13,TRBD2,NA,TGTGCCAGCAGCCTAGCGGGCGTAGAGACCCAGTACTTC,CASSLAGVETQYF
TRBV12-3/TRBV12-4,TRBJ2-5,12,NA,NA,TGTGCCAGCAAGACGGGGCATAAGACCCAGTACTTC,CASKTGHKTQYF
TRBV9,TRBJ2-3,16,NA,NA,TGTGCCAGCAGCATAACCGGCTCGACGCGCACAGATACGCAGTATTTT,CASSITGSTRTDTQYF
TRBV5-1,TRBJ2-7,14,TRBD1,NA,TGCGCCAGCCACTGGGGACAGGGGGCTTACGAGCAGTACTTC,CASHWGQGAYEQYF
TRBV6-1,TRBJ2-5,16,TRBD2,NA,TGTGCCAGCAGTGCCACTAGCGGGAGGTCCAAAGAGACCCAGTACTTC,CASSATSGRSKETQYF
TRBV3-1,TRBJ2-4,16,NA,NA,TGTGCCAGCAGCCAAGGAGGGGTACTAGCCAAAAACATTCAGTACTTC,CASSQGGVLAKNIQYF
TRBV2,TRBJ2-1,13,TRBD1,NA,TGTGCCAGCTTACCGGGACAGTGGAATGAGCAGTTCTTC,CASLPGQWNEQFF
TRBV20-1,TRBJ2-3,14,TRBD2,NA,TGCAGTGCTAGACTAGCGGGGGCTTCGGATACGCAGTATTTT,CSARLAGASDTQYF
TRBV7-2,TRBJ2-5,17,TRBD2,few,TGTGCCAGCAGCGCCGGACTAGCGGGGAAAACAAGGGAGACCCAGTACTTC,CASSAGLAGKTRETQYF
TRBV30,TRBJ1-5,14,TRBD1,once,TGTGCCTGGAGGGATCAGGGGGGGAATCAGCCCCAGCATTTT,CAWRDQGGNQPQHF
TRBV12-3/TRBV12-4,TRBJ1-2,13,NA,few,TGTGCCAGCAGGACAGACAGGTTCGATGGCTACACCTTC,CASRTDRFDGYTF
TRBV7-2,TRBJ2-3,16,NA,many,TGTGCCAGCAGCTGGCGGACTCCAACTAGCACAGATACGCAGTATTTT,CASSWRTPTSTDTQYF
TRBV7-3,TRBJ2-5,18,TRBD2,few,TGTGCCAGCAGCCCCACAGGGCTAGCGGGGAGCACCCAAGAGACCCAGTACTTC,CASSPTGLAGSTQETQYF
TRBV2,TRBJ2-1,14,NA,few,TGTGCCAGCAGTGAATTCGTAGAATCGGCGGAGCAGTTCTTC,CASSEFVESAEQFF
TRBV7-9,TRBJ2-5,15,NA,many,TGTGCCAGCAGCTCGATCCAGGGAGCTGCAGAGACCCAGTACTTC,CASSSIQGAAETQYF
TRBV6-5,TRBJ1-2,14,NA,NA,TGTGCCAGCAGCCGAGCGGGGGGAGGCTATGGCTACACCTTC,CASSRAGGGYGYTF
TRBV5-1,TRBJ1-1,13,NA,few,TGCGCCAGCAGCTTACAGGATTCCACTGAAGCTTTCTTT,CASSLQDSTEAFF
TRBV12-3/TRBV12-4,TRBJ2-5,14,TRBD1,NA,TGTGCCAGCAGTTTAAAGGGGGCGCGTGAGACCCAGTACTTC,CASSLKGARETQYF
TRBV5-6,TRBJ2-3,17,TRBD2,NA,TGTGCCAGCAGCTTGAGAAGCGGGACCCTCTTCACAGATACGCAGTATTTT,CASSLRSGTLFTDTQYF
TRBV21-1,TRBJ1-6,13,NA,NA,TGTGCCAGCAGCAGCAACAGGGGTTCACCCCTCCACTTT,CASSSNRGSPLHF
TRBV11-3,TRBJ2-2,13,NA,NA,TGTGCCAGCAGCTCGAGGGCCCCCGGGGAGCTGTTTTTT,CASSSRAPGELFF
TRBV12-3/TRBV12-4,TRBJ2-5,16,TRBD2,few,TGTGCCAGCAGTTTATTCGGGGGGACTGGCCAAGAGACCCAGTACTTC,CASSLFGGTGQETQYF
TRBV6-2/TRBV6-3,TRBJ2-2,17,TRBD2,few,TGTGCCAGCAGTAACCCCGAAGGCGGGAGGGGCACCGGGGAGCTGTTTTTT,CASSNPEGGRGTGELFF
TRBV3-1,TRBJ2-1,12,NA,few,TGTGCCAGCAGCCAAGTCAGGGGTGAGCAGTTCTTC,CASSQVRGEQFF
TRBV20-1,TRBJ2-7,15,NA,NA,TGCAGTGCTCGCACGGAGCTAGCGAACGGCAACGAGCAGTACTTC,CSARTELANGNEQYF
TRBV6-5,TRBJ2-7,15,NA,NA,TGTGCCCGCAGTTACTCCGCAGGAGCCTCCTACGAGCAGTACTTC,CARSYSAGASYEQYF
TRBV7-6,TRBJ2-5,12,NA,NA,TGTGCCAGCAGCCACGACCAAGAGACCCAGTACTTC,CASSHDQETQYF